The 29 T cell receptor beta chains listed next were all sequenced from one sample in a study of cytomegalovirus exposure and HLA in healthy donors. This PCR relied on a set of 60 Vbeta primers and 13 Jbeta primers. Sequencing used immunoSEQ multiplex PCR; TCRdb keeps in-frame clones, though not all of them. Counted here are more than 150,000 clones, 77% occurring once; the ten biggest clones make up around 1.5%. The sequenced sample was PBMCs. The receptor set was obtained from a man younger than 35 in good health and CMV-seronegative.

CDR3 in DNA: TGTGCCAGCAGTGATCCGACAGGGAGCTCCTACGAGCAGTACTTC. It translates to CASSDPTGSSYEQYF. The chain employs TRBV2 and TRBJ2-7; 7 nucleotides match TRBD1. Germline V gives CDR1 SNHLY, CDR2 FYNNEI. The CDR3 loop spans 15 amino acids. The J segment lost 0 bases and the V segment lost 3 bases, leaving 5 bases of the junction unmatched.

The genes are TRBV2 and TRBJ2-5; weak D call: TRBD1 (6 bases). Trimming took off 6 bases at V and 4 bases at J, with 9 bases between the two ends. Germline CDR1 SNHLY, CDR2 FYNNEI. CDR3 length: 12 amino acids. CDR3 coding DNA: TGTGCCAGCAGCCTCAGGGGAGAGACCCAGTACTTC. Translation: CASSLRGETQYF.

Of note for this clone: An end of the junction differs from the germline gene, which may be a read error. The V and J genes are TRBV25-1 and TRBJ1-2; D may be TRBD1 (6 bases). The CDR3 has 16 amino acids. Germline assignment: CDR1 MGHDK and CDR2 SYGVNS. The CDR3 region is CASSEYGEGGIYGYPF. CDR3 nucleotide sequence: TGTGCCAGCAGTGAATATGGGGAGGGGGGAATCTATGGCTACCCCTTC.

The V and J genes are TRBV6-5 and TRBJ1-2; 10 bases line up with TRBD1. With 6 bases clipped from V and 5 bases from J, the junction kept 3 bases outside the gene matches. The germline CDR1 and CDR2 sequences are MNHEY and SVGAGI. The CDR3 totals 13 residues. In DNA, the CDR3 is TGTGCCAGCAGGACAGGGGGCGTATATGGCTACACCTTC. This sequence encodes CASRTGGVYGYTF.

The chain joins TRBV27 to TRBJ1-2, with D possibly being TRBD1 (6 bases). The CDR3 loop spans 13 amino acids. Germline CDR1 MNHEY, CDR2 SMNVEV (reference sequence). V lost 7 bases, J lost 4 bases, and 13 bases lay in between. The CDR3 DNA follows: TGTGCCAGCACCTCGACAGGAGGCTATGGCTACACCTTC. Encoded protein: CASTSTGGYGYTF.

This sequence joins TRBV7-8 and TRBJ1-2; TRBD1 agrees at 7 bases. Germline V gene lookup returns CDR1 SGHVS and CDR2 FQNEAQ. Losses at the gene ends were 0 bases for V and 3 bases for J; bases not matched to a gene: 1. The CDR3 is 14 amino acids. This CDR3 is CASSLAQGDYGYTF. As DNA, the CDR3 is TGTGCCAGCAGCTTAGCGCAGGGGGACTATGGCTACACCTTC.

This chain joins TRBV4-3 and TRBJ2-1; TRBD2 matches 9 bases. CDR1 and CDR2 from the germline V gene are LGHNA and YSLEER. V trimming: 4 bases; J trimming: 8 bases; junction bases outside the gene matches: 6. This CDR3 is 14 amino acids long. CDR3: CASSRIAGVDEQFF. CDR3 nucleotide sequence: TGCGCCAGCAGCCGAATAGCGGGAGTAGATGAGCAGTTCTTC.

The sample holds a few counts of this clone. The chain combines TRBV29-1 with TRBJ2-1, with D hard to call. Germline-derived CDR1 and CDR2 are SQVTM and ANQGSEA. This CDR3 spans 12 amino acids. Trimming took off 5 bases at V and 4 bases at J, with 9 bases between the two ends. CDR3 DNA: TGCAGCGTTTCCAGGAAATACAATGAGCAGTTCTTC. Translation: CSVSRKYNEQFF.

This clone occurred a few times. The rearrangement joins TRBV11-2 to TRBJ2-2; 10 positions match TRBD1. Germline V CDR1 and CDR2: SGHAT, FQNNGV. The length of the CDR3 is 17 residues. V lost 4 bases and J lost 5; bases outside the gene matches: 10. The CDR3 loop reads CASSSLRDRGSTGELFF. The CDR3 DNA follows: TGTGCCAGCAGCTCACTACGGGACAGGGGTAGTACCGGGGAGCTGTTTTTT. Supplemented by reference TRBV11-2 and TRBJ2-2, the full variable domain reads EAGVAQSPRYKIIEKRQSVAFWCNPISGHATLYWYQQILGQGPKLLIQFQNNGVVDDSQLPKDRFSAERLKGVDSTLKIQPAKLEDSAVYLCASSSLRDRGSTGELFFGEGSRLTVL.

CDR3 amino acids: CASSGGQRSTDTQYF. DNA for the CDR3: TGTGCCAGCTCAGGGGGACAGCGAAGCACAGATACGCAGTATTTT. The J gene is TRBJ2-3, the V gene TRBV18, with TRBD1 identical over 7 bases. This CDR3 contains 15 residues. V trimming: 5 bases; J trimming: 0 bases; junction bases outside the gene matches: 5. Germline V gives CDR1 KGHSH, CDR2 LQKENI.

This chain links TRBV30 with TRBJ1-1; 7 bases are shared with TRBD1. CDR3 length equals 13 residues. V was clipped by 3 bases and J by 1 base; unmatched bases: 2. The germline V gene encodes CDR1 GTSNPN and CDR2 SVGIG (reference sequence). The CDR3, as DNA: TGTGCCTGGAGATGGACAGGGAACACTGAAGCTTTCTTT. Its protein product is CAWRWTGNTEAFF. Filled out from reference TRBV30 and TRBJ1-1, the complete variable domain reads SQTIHQWPATLVQPVGSPLSLECTVEGTSNPNLYWYRQAAGRGLQLLFYSVGIGQISSEVPQNLSASRPQDRQFILSSKKLLLSDSGFYLCAWRWTGNTEAFFGQGTRLTVV.

The chain carries TRBV6-5 and TRBJ1-2; D is ambiguous. Germline V CDR1 and CDR2: MNHEY, SVGAGI. V dropped 0 bases and J dropped 4 bases, with 9 bases sitting between them. This CDR3 has 14 residues. The CDR3 bases are TGTGCCAGCAGTTACTCGCCGGGTACCTATGGCTACACCTTC. Encoded protein: CASSYSPGTYGYTF.

The rearrangement links TRBV11-2 to TRBJ2-5; a possible D gene is TRBD2 (5 bases). Germline lookup yields CDR1 SGHAT and CDR2 FQNNGV. This CDR3 is 14 amino acids long. Between the trimmed V and J ends, which lost 5 bases and 5 bases, there was a span of 15 bases. The CDR3 DNA is TGTGCCAGCAGCCGAATATACCGGAGGGAGACCCAGTACTTC. This translates into CASSRIYRRETQYF.

This clone was counted between two and nine times. The rearrangement uses TRBV11-3 and TRBJ2-2; TRBD2 agrees at 12 bases. The CDR3 is 17 amino acids. The V and J ends lost 0 bases and 5 bases, in that order; junction bases with no gene match: 4. CDR1 and CDR2 from the germline V gene are SGHNT and YENEEA. CDR3 region: CASSLEKTSGRTGELFF. DNA of the CDR3: TGTGCCAGCAGCTTAGAAAAGACTAGCGGGAGAACCGGGGAGCTGTTTTTT.

This chain connects TRBV4-2 to TRBJ2-1; D uncertain. Germline loops: CDR1 LGHNA, CDR2 YNFKEQ. The CDR3 spans 16 residues. V was cut by 0 bases and J by 2 bases, with 11 bases left in between. DNA of the CDR3: TGTGCCAGCAGCCAAGAACACAGATGGCCCTACAATGAGCAGTTCTTC. Its protein is CASSQEHRWPYNEQFF.

This clone was seen just once. This chain links TRBV30 with TRBJ1-5, with 7 positions matching TRBD1. Germline CDR1 reads GTSNPN; CDR2 reads SVGIG (reference sequence). This CDR3 is 15 amino acids long. The V segment lost 4 bases and the J segment 1 base; nucleotides outside the gene matches: 7. The CDR3 region is CAWKEQGISNQPQHF. In nucleotides, the CDR3 is TGTGCCTGGAAGGAACAGGGGATCAGCAATCAGCCCCAGCATTTT.

The chain is built from TRBV19 and TRBJ2-7; 11 bases are a match to TRBD1. Trimming removed 3 bases from V and 4 bases from J; junction bases left unmatched: 8. CDR3 length: 16 residues. Germline V gene lookup returns CDR1 LNHDA and CDR2 SQIVND (reference sequence). The CDR3 here is CASSISGTGGWYEQYF. The CDR3 coding sequence is TGTGCCAGTAGTATTTCCGGGACAGGGGGTTGGTACGAGCAGTACTTC.

V and J are TRBV11-1 and TRBJ2-7, with 8 bases matching TRBD1. With V trimmed by 1 base and J by 5 bases, 7 bases remained unmatched. CDR3 length equals 15 residues. CDR1 is SGHAT and CDR2 is FQDESV in the germline V gene (reference sequence). CDR3 coding DNA: TGTGCCAGCAGCTTAGTCGGACAGGGCGTCGACGAGCAGTACTTC. Its protein product is CASSLVGQGVDEQYF.

The chain employs TRBV9 and TRBJ2-7; 8 bases are a match to TRBD1. Germline V gene sequence: CDR1 SGDLS, CDR2 YYNGEE. This CDR3 has 14 residues. Unmatched junction bases numbered 6, after V lost 0 bases and J lost 7 bases. CDR3: CASSVDPTGGEQYF. For the CDR3, the DNA is TGTGCCAGCAGCGTAGACCCCACAGGGGGTGAGCAGTACTTC. Drawing the rest from reference TRBV9 and TRBJ2-7, the complete variable domain is DSGVTQTPKHLITATGQRVTLRCSPRSGDLSVYWYQQSLDQGLQFLIQYYNGEERAKGNILERFSAQQFPDLHSELNLSSLELGDSALYFCASSVDPTGGEQYFGPGTRLTVT.

The chain joins TRBV15 to TRBJ2-7; 7 positions agree with TRBD1. V dropped 4 bases and J dropped 4; count of bases not matched to a gene: 7. CDR1 is LNHNV and CDR2 is YYDKDF in the germline V gene (reference sequence). The CDR3 sequence is 14 residues long. The CDR3 spells CATSKRDSSYEQYF. The CDR3 coding sequence is TGTGCCACCAGCAAAAGGGACAGTTCGTACGAGCAGTACTTC.

This chain uses TRBV5-1 with TRBJ1-1; D unresolved. The V gene lost 7 bases and the J gene lost 0 bases, with 19 bases spanning the gap. The germline V gene has CDR1 SGHRS and CDR2 YFSETQ. The CDR3 consists of 16 residues. CDR3 coding DNA: TGCGCCAGCCAACCTTCCGGTCCGGGAATGAACACTGAAGCTTTCTTT. This gives the protein CASQPSGPGMNTEAFF. The whole variable domain, filled in from reference TRBV5-1 and TRBJ1-1, reads KAGVTQTPRYLIKTRGQQVTLSCSPISGHRSVSWYQQTPGQGLQFLFEYFSETQRNKGNFPGRFSGRQFSNSRSEMNVSTLELGDSALYLCASQPSGPGMNTEAFFGQGTRLTVV.

The chain has TRBV6-6 and TRBJ1-6; tentative D call: TRBD1 (5 bases). The CDR3 spans 14 residues. V was trimmed by 7 bases and J by 7 bases, leaving 14 bases between them. The germline CDR1 and CDR2 sequences are MNHNY and SVGAGI (reference sequence). The CDR3 region has the DNA TGTGCCAGCAATCAGGGTAATAGGAATTCACCCCTCCACTTT. Translation gives CASNQGNRNSPLHF.

The V and J genes are TRBV11-2 and TRBJ2-1, with unresolved D. In germline, CDR1 is SGHAT, CDR2 FQNNGV. CDR3 length: 12 residues. V shed 2 bases and J shed 7 bases, with 6 bases lying between them. The CDR3 here is CASSLPRNEQFF. As DNA, the CDR3 is TGTGCCAGCAGCTTACCGCGAAATGAGCAGTTCTTC. Looking up the rest from reference TRBV11-2 and TRBJ2-1 gives the full variable domain: EAGVAQSPRYKIIEKRQSVAFWCNPISGHATLYWYQQILGQGPKLLIQFQNNGVVDDSQLPKDRFSAERLKGVDSTLKIQPAKLEDSAVYLCASSLPRNEQFFGPGTRLTVL.

The rearrangement uses TRBV27 and TRBJ2-7, with TRBD2 matching 14 bases. The CDR3 has 17 amino acids. Trimming took 0 bases from V and 6 from J; bases not matched to a gene: 7. Germline V gives CDR1 MNHEY, CDR2 SMNVEV (reference sequence). The CDR3 region has the DNA TGTGCCAGCAGTTTATCCCGACTAGCGGGGGGGCAAGGCGAGCAGTACTTC. This sequence encodes CASSLSRLAGGQGEQYF.

V gene TRBV6-6 combines with J gene TRBJ2-7; D might be TRBD2 (7 bases). The V gene lost 0 bases and the J gene lost 4 bases, with 16 bases spanning the gap. CDR1 is MNHNY, CDR2 SVGAGI, per germline (reference sequence). There are 16 residues in the CDR3. CDR3 bases: TGTGCCAGCAGTTACTCTTACGGGGGCGGGGGTTACGAGCAGTACTTC. Its translation is CASSYSYGGGGYEQYF.

The chain uses TRBV25-1 and TRBJ2-7; TRBD2 might be the D (5 bases). The CDR3 covers 14 residues. From germline, CDR1 is MGHDK and CDR2 SYGVNS. V lost 2 bases to trimming and J lost 3 bases, with 11 bases between them. CDR3 sequence (DNA): TGTGCCAGCAGTGAAGGAGGCGGATTCTACGAGCAGTACTTC. This translates into CASSEGGGFYEQYF.

This chain uses TRBV11-2 with TRBJ1-1; D may be TRBD1 (6 bases). The CDR3 runs 12 residues. Trimming took off 3 bases at V and 10 bases at J, with 12 bases between the two ends. The germline CDR1 and CDR2 sequences are SGHAT and FQNNGV. The CDR3 DNA reads as TGTGCCAGCAGCTTCGAGGGGGGGAGAGCTTTCTTT. This encodes CASSFEGGRAFF.

V and J are TRBV19 and TRBJ2-2; D is perhaps TRBD1 (5 bases). This CDR3 is 15 amino acids long. The ends were cut back, 4 bases at V and 0 bases at J, with 9 bases in the middle. From germline, CDR1 is LNHDA and CDR2 SQIVND (reference sequence). This CDR3 reads CASSRAGTNTGELFF. CDR3 DNA sequence: TGTGCCAGTAGTAGGGCAGGGACGAACACCGGGGAGCTGTTTTTT.

V is TRBV6-5 and J is TRBJ2-1; 11 bases line up with TRBD2. Germline trimming cut 2 bases from V and 7 bases from J; bases unmatched to any gene: 7. Germline V gene lookup returns CDR1 MNHEY and CDR2 SVGAGI. This CDR3 is built from 16 residues. The CDR3 here is CASSYAGTSGGNEQFF. CDR3 DNA sequence: TGTGCCAGCAGTTACGCCGGGACTAGCGGAGGTAATGAGCAGTTCTTC.